Presented here are 19 T cell receptor beta chains from one specimen sequenced in a study of T-cell reconstitution after alpha-beta-depleted transplantation in children. Preparation of the TCRbeta library was carried out with unique molecular identifiers. In TCRdb, the PCR reads were re-called with MiXCR into one record per CDR3 protein. The sample shows about 1,000,000 distinct CDR3 sequences, about 29% of them seen only once. This sample comprised PBMCs, mostly from graft donor cells, obtained 360 days after TCRalphabeta/CD19-depleted stem cell transplant. These receptors were taken from a boy under two years old who had a stem cell transplant for SCID, so the T cells may come from the graft donor.

This sequence joins TRBV20-1 and TRBJ1-1; D may be TRBD1 (5 bases). V lost 7 bases, J lost 3 bases, and 12 bases lay in between. CDR1 is DFQATT, CDR2 SNEGSKA, per germline (reference sequence). This CDR3 is built from 12 residues. The CDR3 bases are TGCAGTGTCGAGGGGCCGGACACTGAAGCTTTCTTT. It codes for CSVEGPDTEAFF.

The chain links TRBV20-1 to TRBJ2-7; 9 bases are shared with TRBD1. The CDR3 has 15 residues. Germline assignment: CDR1 DFQATT and CDR2 SNEGSKA (reference sequence). With V trimmed by 1 base and J by 4 bases, 8 bases remained unmatched. The CDR3 sequence is CSARALGQGSYEQYF. CDR3 coding DNA: TGCAGTGCTAGAGCGCTAGGACAGGGGTCGTACGAGCAGTACTTC.

This CDR3 reads CASSQDRVRTDTQYF. CDR3 bases: TGTGCCAGCAGCCAAGATCGGGTACGGACAGATACGCAGTATTTT. The chain uses TRBV3-1 and TRBJ2-3, with D unresolved. The CDR3 contains 15 residues. Per germline, CDR1 LGHDT and CDR2 YNNKEL (reference sequence). Trimming removed 0 bases from V and 3 bases from J, with 10 bases in between.

This clonotype was seen a handful of times. The chain has TRBV4-1 and TRBJ2-3; TRBD1 matches at 7 bases. The CDR3 contains 16 residues. The germline gives CDR1 MGHRA, CDR2 YSYEKL. The V and J ends lost 4 bases and 0 bases, in that order; junction bases with no gene match: 7. This chain's CDR3 is CASSRTGESSTDTQYF. Written as DNA, the CDR3 is TGCGCCAGCAGCCGTACAGGGGAATCCAGCACAGATACGCAGTATTTT.

The V and J genes are TRBV7-7 and TRBJ2-5, with 10 bases aligning to TRBD1. CDR1 SSHAT and CDR2 FNYEAQ come from the germline V gene (reference sequence). The CDR3 totals 15 residues. V lost 0 bases to trimming and J lost 5 bases; unmatched junction nucleotides: 3. CDR3 loop: CASSLAWGQGETQYF. The CDR3 DNA follows: TGTGCCAGCAGCTTAGCATGGGGACAGGGGGAGACCCAGTACTTC.

This clonotype was observed a few times. J is TRBJ2-1 and V is TRBV9; 9 bases are shared with TRBD2. Germline CDR1 is SGDLS and CDR2 is YYNGEE. This CDR3 contains 20 residues. The J segment lost 6 bases and the V segment lost 4 bases, leaving 23 bases of the junction unmatched. The DNA for the CDR3 is TGTGCCAGCAGCCCCCTTGGTAGAGCGGGGGGCCAGGGGGTTAGCAATGAGCAGTTCTTC. It yields the protein CASSPLGRAGGQGVSNEQFF.

This clonotype was detected a few times. The rearrangement links TRBV18 to TRBJ2-1; D remains unclear. Germline-derived CDR1 and CDR2 are KGHSH and LQKENI. The CDR3 runs to 13 residues. V gave up 3 bases and J gave up 6 bases, with 9 bases separating them. CDR3 loop: CASSPLEGNEQFF. Here the CDR3 DNA reads TGTGCCAGCTCACCGCTAGAAGGCAATGAGCAGTTCTTC.

J is TRBJ1-5 and V is TRBV20-1, with D perhaps TRBD1 (5 bases). Per the germline V gene, CDR1 is DFQATT and CDR2 is SNEGSKA (reference sequence). V dropped 4 bases and J dropped 6 bases, with 28 bases sitting between them. The CDR3 spans 18 residues. CDR3 sequence: CSAIRAGRLGSLSQPQHF. As DNA, the CDR3 is TGCAGTGCTATCCGCGCGGGGCGACTCGGTTCCCTTAGTCAGCCCCAGCATTTT.

The genes are TRBV12-3 or TRBV12-4 and TRBJ2-1; 7 nucleotides match TRBD2. This CDR3 is built from 14 residues. V shed 3 bases and J 8 bases; nucleotides not matched to a gene: 7. The DNA for the CDR3 is TGTGCCAGCAGTTTCGGCGGGGGTTTATATGAGCAGTTCTTC. Translating gives CASSFGGGLYEQFF.

As to this clonotype: An end of the junction differs from the germline gene, which may be a read error. The chain combines TRBV3-1 with TRBJ1-5; D unclear. The CDR3 sequence is 14 residues long. Germline V gene lookup returns CDR1 LGHDT and CDR2 YNNKEL (reference sequence). The CDR3: CATSQGAGNQPQHF. The CDR3 DNA sequence: TGTGCCACCAGCCAAGGTGCAGGAAATCAGCCCCAGCATTTT.

The rearrangement links TRBV20-1 to TRBJ2-3, with 8 nucleotides matching TRBD2. V shed 3 bases and J 4 bases; nucleotides not matched to a gene: 0. CDR1 is DFQATT and CDR2 is SNEGSKA in the germline V gene (reference sequence). The length of the CDR3 is 12 residues. CDR3 residues: CSASGGADTQYF. DNA for the CDR3: TGCAGTGCTAGCGGGGGGGCAGATACGCAGTATTTT.

This clonotype was detected only once. V and J are TRBV18 and TRBJ2-1; D possibly matches TRBD1 or TRBD2 (7 bases each). The V and J ends lost 3 bases and 1 base respectively, with 19 bases between them. Per germline, CDR1 KGHSH and CDR2 LQKENI. The CDR3 contains 18 residues. CDR3 amino acids: CASSPGGGHSGSYNEQFF. The DNA for the CDR3 is TGTGCCAGCTCACCGGGAGGGGGCCACTCGGGATCCTACAATGAGCAGTTCTTC.

The V gene is TRBV15, the J gene TRBJ2-2; D is tentatively TRBD1 or TRBD2 (5 bases each). Germline assignment: CDR1 LNHNV and CDR2 YYDKDF (reference sequence). The CDR3 spans 16 residues. V gave up 0 bases and J gave up 4 bases, with 12 bases separating them. The CDR3 sequence is CATSREAGTFTGELFF. In nucleotides, the CDR3 is TGTGCCACCAGCAGAGAGGCAGGGACCTTCACCGGGGAGCTGTTTTTT.

The sample holds a few counts of this clonotype. The chain carries TRBV27 and TRBJ2-5; 9 positions match TRBD2. CDR3 length: 15 residues. Germline CDR1 is MNHEY and CDR2 is SMNVEV (reference sequence). The V segment lost 5 bases and the J segment 4 bases; nucleotides outside the gene matches: 8. CDR3 sequence reads: CASSPAGGGGETQYF. For the CDR3, the DNA is TGTGCCAGCAGTCCGGCGGGCGGGGGGGGAGAGACCCAGTACTTC.

In this sample, this clonotype turned up a few times. CDR3 DNA: TGTGCTAGTGGTTTCTTCGTTTACGGGGGGCGACCAGATACGCAGTATTTT. This encodes CASGFFVYGGRPDTQYF. V gene TRBV12-5 combines with J gene TRBJ2-3; D perhaps matches TRBD2 (7 bases). From germline, CDR1 is LGHNT and CDR2 FRNRAP. This CDR3 has 17 amino acids. V dropped 3 bases and J dropped 4 bases, with 20 bases sitting between them.

This clonotype has more than one count but fewer than ten. The V gene is TRBV5-1, the J gene TRBJ2-1, with TRBD1 as a possible D gene (6 bases). This CDR3 has 16 amino acids. V lost 0 bases to trimming and J lost 4 bases, with 14 bases between them. Germline CDR1 reads SGHRS; CDR2 reads YFSETQ. CDR3 in DNA: TGCGCCAGCAGCTTGGTTGTGGGGGCCTCGTACAATGAGCAGTTCTTC. This gives the protein CASSLVVGASYNEQFF.

This clonotype was counted between two and nine times. This chain uses TRBV5-1 with TRBJ1-1; the match to TRBD1 covers 7 bases. The germline V gene encodes CDR1 SGHRS and CDR2 YFSETQ. V shed 4 bases and J 6 bases; nucleotides not matched to a gene: 15. The CDR3 has 16 amino acids. CDR3 sequence reads: CASSTTSGQRNPEAFF. The CDR3 bases are TGCGCCAGCAGCACCACCTCGGGACAGAGAAACCCTGAAGCTTTCTTT. Using reference TRBV5-1 and TRBJ1-1 for the parts outside the CDR3, the full variable domain is KAGVTQTPRYLIKTRGQQVTLSCSPISGHRSVSWYQQTPGQGLQFLFEYFSETQRNKGNFPGRFSGRQFSNSRSEMNVSTLELGDSALYLCASSTTSGQRNPEAFFGQGTRLTVV.

This chain uses TRBV20-1 with TRBJ2-5, with TRBD2 matching 7 bases. The CDR3 loop spans 12 amino acids. With 5 bases clipped from V and 6 bases from J, the junction kept 6 bases outside the gene matches. From germline, CDR1 is DFQATT and CDR2 SNEGSKA (reference sequence). The CDR3 DNA sequence: TGCAGTGCTCACGGGACTACGAAGACCCAGTACTTC. It yields the protein CSAHGTTKTQYF.

The chain uses TRBV5-5 and TRBJ2-3; the match to TRBD2 covers 11 bases. V gave up 4 bases and J gave up 4 bases; unmatched junction bases: 5. Germline V gene data show CDR1 as SGHKS and CDR2 as YYEKEE (reference sequence). The CDR3 spans 15 residues. CDR3 in DNA: TGTGCCAGCAGCCCTCCTAGCGGGGGGTCAGATACGCAGTATTTT. It yields the protein CASSPPSGGSDTQYF.